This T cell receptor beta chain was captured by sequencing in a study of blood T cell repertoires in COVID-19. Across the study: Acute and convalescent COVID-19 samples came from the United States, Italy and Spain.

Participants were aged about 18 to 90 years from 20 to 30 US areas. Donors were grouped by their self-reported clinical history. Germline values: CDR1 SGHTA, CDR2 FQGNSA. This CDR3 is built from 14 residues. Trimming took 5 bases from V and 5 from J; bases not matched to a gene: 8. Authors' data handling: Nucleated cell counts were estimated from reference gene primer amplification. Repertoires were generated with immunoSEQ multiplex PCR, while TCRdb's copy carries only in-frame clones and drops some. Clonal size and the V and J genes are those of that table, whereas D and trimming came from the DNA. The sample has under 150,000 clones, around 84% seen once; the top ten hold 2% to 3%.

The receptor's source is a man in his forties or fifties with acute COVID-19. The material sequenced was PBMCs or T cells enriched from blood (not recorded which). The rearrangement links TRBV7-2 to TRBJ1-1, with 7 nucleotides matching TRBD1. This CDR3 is CASSPRGRGTEAFF. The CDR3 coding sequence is TGTGCCAGCAGCCCTAGGGGGCGAGGGACTGAAGCTTTCTTT.